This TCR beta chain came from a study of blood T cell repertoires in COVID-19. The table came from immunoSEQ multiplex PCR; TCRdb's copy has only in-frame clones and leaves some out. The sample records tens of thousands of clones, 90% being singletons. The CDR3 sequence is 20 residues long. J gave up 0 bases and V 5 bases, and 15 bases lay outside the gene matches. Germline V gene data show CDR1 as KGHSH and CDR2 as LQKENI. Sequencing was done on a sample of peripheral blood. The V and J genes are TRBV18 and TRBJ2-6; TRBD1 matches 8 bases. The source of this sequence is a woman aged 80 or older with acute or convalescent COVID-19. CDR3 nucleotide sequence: TGTGCCAGCTCATCCAGACAGGGGCGAAAACCAAACTCTGGGGCCAACGTCCTGACTTTC. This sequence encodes CASSSRQGRKPNSGANVLTF.